What follows are 19 T cell receptor beta chains derived from one specimen sequenced in a study of T-cell memory formation after mild COVID-19 (dated by TCRdb to the early 2020s). Library prep was done by 5' RACE. The listed sequencing device is Illumina NovaSeq 6000. TCRdb handled the public reads itself, with Q25 trimming in fastp and clone calling in MiXCR, and kept productive beta chains. Each CDR3 protein appears once, grouped with its most common genes and DNA. Across this sample there are tens of thousands of distinct CDR3 sequences, with approximately 15% seen only once. The top ten constitute 30% to 35% of the sample. Sequenced sample: PBMCs or a T cell subset sorted from them (not recorded which). The source of these receptors is an adult woman who had mild COVID-19 (a few samples of this study predate the infection). The sample titles of this study are shuffled in the database, so cell type and time point are left out; the donor was told from shared clones.

The chain couples TRBV5-1 to TRBJ2-1; tentatively, D is TRBD1 (6 bases). The CDR3 sequence is 14 residues long. Trimming stripped 4 bases from V and 10 bases from J, with 18 bases between. The V gene's germline CDR1 is SGHRS and CDR2 YFSETQ. The CDR3 DNA reads TGCGCCAGCAGCGTTACGGGTGGGGGCCCCGAGCAGTTCTTC. Its protein is CASSVTGGGPEQFF.

CDR3 amino acids: CASSVDFSEGNRAFF. The CDR3 nucleotides are TGTGCCAGCAGCGTAGATTTCAGTGAGGGGAATAGAGCTTTCTTT. This chain links TRBV9 with TRBJ1-1; possibly TRBD1 for D (5 bases). Germline V gives CDR1 SGDLS, CDR2 YYNGEE. V gave up 0 bases and J gave up 10 bases, with 19 bases separating them. The CDR3 runs to 15 residues.

The sample holds a few counts of this clonotype. J is TRBJ2-7 and V is TRBV7-2; 15 bases are shared with TRBD2. V was clipped by 5 bases and J by 5 bases; unmatched bases: 4. Germline V lookup: CDR1 SGHTA, CDR2 FQGNSA. The CDR3 is made up of 15 amino acids. CDR3 loop: CASSQGLAGGDEQYF. The CDR3 DNA is TGTGCCAGCAGCCAGGGACTAGCGGGAGGAGACGAGCAGTACTTC.

This clonotype was observed a few times. The V gene is TRBV19, the J gene TRBJ2-7; D gene unclear. Trimming pared 1 base from V and 3 bases from J, leaving 13 bases between. This CDR3 comprises 15 residues. Germline V lookup: CDR1 LNHDA, CDR2 SQIVND (reference sequence). The CDR3 loop is CASSIGWADNYEQYF. DNA of the CDR3: TGTGCCAGTAGTATAGGGTGGGCGGATAACTACGAGCAGTACTTC. The complete variable domain, with remaining parts taken from reference TRBV19 and TRBJ2-7, reads DGGITQSPKYLFRKEGQNVTLSCEQNLNHDAMYWYRQDPGQGLRLIYYSQIVNDFQKGDIAEGYSVSREKKESFPLTVTSAQKNPTAFYLCASSIGWADNYEQYFGPGTRLTVT.

This clonotype has only a few counts. The chain joins TRBV27 to TRBJ1-2, with D unresolved. There are 12 residues in the CDR3. Germline V gives CDR1 MNHEY, CDR2 SMNVEV (reference sequence). Between the trimmed V and J ends, which lost 2 bases and 6 bases, there was a span of 7 bases. The CDR3 protein is CASSLPGNGYTF. CDR3 DNA sequence: TGTGCCAGCAGTTTACCGGGGAATGGCTACACCTTC.

V usage is TRBV18 and J usage is TRBJ2-2, with D unresolved. Germline CDR1 and CDR2: KGHSH and LQKENI. V gave up 2 bases and J gave up 6 bases, with 19 bases separating them. This CDR3 region has 17 residues. CDR3 DNA sequence: TGTGCCAGCTCACCAACGTGGGCCTCAAGGGTGGCCGGGGAGCTGTTTTTT. This encodes CASSPTWASRVAGELFF.

This clonotype was detected only a few times. The rearrangement uses TRBV19 and TRBJ1-5; D is undetermined. Per the germline V gene, CDR1 is LNHDA and CDR2 is SQIVND (reference sequence). V was pared by 2 bases and J by 0 bases, with 11 bases between. CDR3 length: 16 residues. The CDR3 coding sequence is TGTGCCAGTAGTATAAGTGGTCCTACTAGCAATCAGCCCCAGCATTTT. Protein product: CASSISGPTSNQPQHF.

This clonotype was counted a few times. The chain is built from TRBV30 and TRBJ1-2; tentatively, D is TRBD1 (6 bases). This CDR3 has 17 residues. V was clipped by 1 base and J by 3 bases, with 21 bases between them. Germline V gives CDR1 GTSNPN, CDR2 SVGIG (reference sequence). The CDR3 here is CAWSGGDRISGDYGYTF. The DNA of the CDR3 is TGTGCCTGGAGTGGGGGCGACCGAATATCAGGGGACTATGGCTACACCTTC.

By share, this clonotype counts as medium-sized. The chain has TRBV29-1 and TRBJ1-2, with D maybe TRBD1 (5 bases). The CDR3 spans 12 residues. The V end was cut by 4 bases, the J end by 2 bases, with 8 bases between. CDR1 and CDR2 from the germline V gene are SQVTM and ANQGSEA. This CDR3 reads CSVGGMNYGYTF. The CDR3 coding sequence is TGCAGCGTTGGGGGGATGAACTATGGCTACACCTTC.

Only a few counts were recorded for this clonotype. One junction end disagrees with the germline gene, perhaps due to a read error. The J gene is TRBJ1-4, the V gene TRBV7-9, with 8 bases fitting TRBD1. Per germline, CDR1 SEHNR and CDR2 FQNEAQ (reference sequence). CDR3 size: 12 residues. This chain's CDR3 is CASSLPGQGHVF. CDR3 coding DNA: TGTGCCAGCAGCCTCCCAGGACAGGGTCACGTTTTT. Combining the CDR3 with reference TRBV7-9 and TRBJ1-4 gives the whole variable domain DTGVSQNPRHKITKRGQNVTFRCDPISEHNRLYWYRQTLGQGPEFLTYFQNEAQLEKSRLLSDRFSAERPKGSFSTLEIQRTEQGDSAMYLCASSLPGQGHVFGSGTQLSVL.

This clonotype was recorded at least ten times. The chain combines TRBV15 with TRBJ2-7; D is tentatively TRBD1 or TRBD2 (5 bases each). The CDR3 spans 13 residues. Per germline, CDR1 LNHNV and CDR2 YYDKDF (reference sequence). Trimming stripped 5 bases from V and 6 bases from J, with 14 bases between. Here the CDR3 DNA reads TGTGCCACCAGCTCAGGGAGCGTGGGCGAGCAGTACTTC. As protein: CATSSGSVGEQYF.

The J gene is TRBJ2-3, the V gene TRBV4-3, with TRBD2 identical over 8 bases. The CDR3 is made up of 17 amino acids. The trim removed 4 bases at V and 0 bases at J, leaving 9 bases unmatched. Germline CDR1 LGHNA, CDR2 YSLEER. As DNA, the CDR3 is TGCGCCAGCAGCCTTAGGGGAGCGGGAGCTAGCACAGATACGCAGTATTTT. This gives the protein CASSLRGAGASTDTQYF.

Only a few counts were recorded for this clonotype. The rearrangement links TRBV20-1 to TRBJ1-1, with 7 bases aligning to TRBD1. V shed 0 bases, J shed 0 bases, and the junction held 10 bases outside the gene matches. Looked up from germline, CDR1 is DFQATT and CDR2 is SNEGSKA (reference sequence). The CDR3 extends over 17 amino acids. The CDR3 reads CSARDLNGQAMNTEAFF. The CDR3 nucleotides are TGCAGTGCTAGAGATCTTAACGGACAGGCAATGAACACTGAAGCTTTCTTT.

The V and J genes are TRBV2 and TRBJ2-2; TRBD1 aligns across 10 bases. Unmatched junction bases numbered 5, after V lost 10 bases and J lost 6 bases. Germline V CDR1 and CDR2: SNHLY, FYNNEI. There are 13 residues in the CDR3. The CDR3 reads CAIRTGGAGELFF. In DNA, the CDR3 is TGTGCCATTCGGACAGGGGGGGCCGGGGAGCTGTTTTTT.

This clonotype was recorded at least ten times. This chain connects TRBV6-5 to TRBJ2-5; D gene ambiguous. The V gene's germline CDR1 is MNHEY and CDR2 SVGAGI. Between the trimmed V and J ends, which lost 0 bases and 7 bases, there was a span of 9 bases. This CDR3 is built from 13 residues. CDR3: CASSYSDGVTQYF. In DNA, the CDR3 is TGTGCCAGCAGTTACTCTGATGGGGTGACCCAGTACTTC.

The chain uses TRBV6-5 and TRBJ2-7; D may be TRBD1 (6 bases). This CDR3 is built from 14 residues. Deletions cut 3 bases from V and 3 bases from J, with 12 bases between. CDR1 and CDR2 (germline): MNHEY, SVGAGI. CDR3: CASSYRQDHYEQYF. The CDR3 coding sequence is TGTGCCAGCAGTTATCGACAGGACCACTACGAGCAGTACTTC.

The chain couples TRBV19 to TRBJ2-3; D might be TRBD2 (5 bases). CDR1 is LNHDA, CDR2 SQIVND, per germline (reference sequence). The V gene lost 6 bases and the J gene lost 0 bases, with 13 bases spanning the gap. The CDR3 loop spans 15 amino acids. Here the CDR3 DNA reads TGTGCCAGTAGCCCCGGAGGTTGGAGCACAGATACGCAGTATTTT. Its protein product is CASSPGGWSTDTQYF.

The J gene is TRBJ1-2, the V gene TRBV4-1, with D maybe TRBD1 (6 bases). Germline CDR1 is MGHRA and CDR2 is YSYEKL. Trimming shortened V by 4 bases and J by 0 bases, and 12 bases separated the two germline ends. The CDR3 runs to 15 residues. CDR3 amino acids: CASSPQGGANYGYTF. CDR3 bases: TGCGCCAGCAGCCCCCAAGGGGGTGCTAACTATGGCTACACCTTC.

The V gene is TRBV2, the J gene TRBJ2-7, with 7 positions matching TRBD2. The trim removed 6 bases at V and 2 bases at J, leaving 10 bases unmatched. This CDR3 region has 15 residues. Germline CDR1 is SNHLY and CDR2 is FYNNEI. Written as DNA, the CDR3 is TGTGCCAGCAGCGAGGACGGCGGGAGCCCCTACGAGCAGTACTTC. It is translated as CASSEDGGSPYEQYF.